This TCR beta chain was documented in a study of blood T cell repertoires in COVID-19. Overall study: COVID-19 samples from acute and convalescent phases originated in the United States, Italy and Spain. The analysed material was cDNA or gDNA that came from T cells, B-cell-depleted T cells, or PBMCs.

This CDR3 is 16 amino acids long. The V gene's germline CDR1 is MNHEY and CDR2 SVGAGI. V shed 2 bases, J shed 6 bases, and the junction held 7 bases outside the gene matches. In the authors' workflow: Reference gene primer amplification yielded estimated nucleated cell counts. This table comes from immunoSEQ multiplex PCR, and its TCRdb copy is limited to in-frame clones, with some not included. V and J calls and clone size are given by that table; D and trimming were obtained from the DNA. Of roughly 26,000 clones listed, more than 75% are singletons. The TCR originated in a human donor with active COVID-19. The donor label of this sample is uncertain. V and J are TRBV6-5 and TRBJ2-7; 13 nucleotides align to TRBD2. The sample comprised peripheral blood. The CDR3 sequence is CASSYGRGTSGAEQYF. CDR3 in DNA: TGTGCCAGCAGTTACGGCCGTGGGACTAGCGGGGCCGAGCAGTACTTC.